This T cell receptor (beta chain) was retrieved from a study of shared clonotypes between healthy human individuals. Several immunoSEQ plates received, in even portions, the genomic DNA of each subset. The protocol was immunoSEQ multiplex PCR, while the TCRdb copy is restricted to in-frame clones and leaves out a portion. Of more than 2 million clones in the sample, around 95% are singletons; the top ten hold about 0.13%. Trimming left V 3 bases short and J 5 bases short, with 14 bases between. This CDR3 contains 14 residues. CDR1 and CDR2 from the germline V gene are SGHRS and YFSETQ. The study's findings and limits: When compared with the clonotypes that were shared by all four sorted-subset donors, the non-shared clonotypes turned out to have lower generation probabilities.

A word on this clone: Its antigen is as yet unknown.

Specimen: naive CD4+ T cells sorted from blood. The subset here: CD45RA+ positively selected. The chain uses TRBV5-1 and TRBJ2-5; either TRBD1 or TRBD2 may supply D (5 bases each). The TCR comes from a man younger than 30 in good health. CDR3 nucleotides: TGCGCCAGCAGCTCCAGGGAGTCCCGGGAGACCCAGTACTTC. This translates into CASSSRESRETQYF.